This T cell receptor (beta chain) was sequenced for a study of cytomegalovirus exposure and HLA in healthy donors. Study conclusions and caveats: Later work found that TCR association rates differed between HLA loci; DRB1 had the most and HLA-C the fewest.

The count of this clone is one. Its antigen is not known. 60 Vbeta and 13 Jbeta primers were used in PCR. TCRdb keeps only in-frame clones here, not all; method: immunoSEQ multiplex PCR. This sample has 100,000 to 150,000 clones; 80% to 90% occur once, and the top ten carry around 3.5%. Sequencing was carried out using PBMCs. This TCR came from a woman in her thirties or forties in good health and CMV-seropositive.

The CDR3 spells CASSRRSGQGVRNTIYF. CDR3 nucleotides: TGTGCCAGCAGCCGTAGGTCGGGACAGGGTGTACGAAACACCATATATTTT. V and J are TRBV14 and TRBJ1-3, with 9 bases lining up with TRBD1. Germline V gene data show CDR1 as SGHDN and CDR2 as FVKESK. CDR3 length: 17 residues. V was clipped by 4 bases and J by 5 bases; unmatched bases: 12.